The clone carrying this T cell receptor (beta chain) was counted a single time. The antigen is undetermined. An end of the junction differs from the germline gene, which may be a read error. This sample is part of a study of blood T cells in healthy people across ages. A sample-barcoded 5' primer and a J-beta primer mix were used in a second PCR of roughly 6 to 11 cycles. Individual samples furnished no less than 2.5 million CDR3-containing paired-end reads apiece. TCRdb re-derived calls from the 5' RACE reads in MiXCR, one entry per CDR3 protein. The sample yields more than 800,000 distinct CDR3 sequences, around 28% seen once. The CDR3 totals 15 residues. Germline CDR1 SGHRS, CDR2 YFSETQ. Study-level findings and limits: Older individuals had lower TCR beta diversity per million T cells (the decline was roughly linear). The long-lived group displayed more naive CD4+ cells, plus higher diversity, than the aged donors did.

Sequenced: blood. The sequence was collected from an elderly woman in good health. V gene TRBV5-1 combines with J gene TRBJ1-1; D uncertain. In DNA form, the CDR3 reads TGCGCCAGCAGCTTGGAGGCGGGATTGAACACTGGAGCTTTCTTT. Amino acids: CASSLEAGLNTGAFF.